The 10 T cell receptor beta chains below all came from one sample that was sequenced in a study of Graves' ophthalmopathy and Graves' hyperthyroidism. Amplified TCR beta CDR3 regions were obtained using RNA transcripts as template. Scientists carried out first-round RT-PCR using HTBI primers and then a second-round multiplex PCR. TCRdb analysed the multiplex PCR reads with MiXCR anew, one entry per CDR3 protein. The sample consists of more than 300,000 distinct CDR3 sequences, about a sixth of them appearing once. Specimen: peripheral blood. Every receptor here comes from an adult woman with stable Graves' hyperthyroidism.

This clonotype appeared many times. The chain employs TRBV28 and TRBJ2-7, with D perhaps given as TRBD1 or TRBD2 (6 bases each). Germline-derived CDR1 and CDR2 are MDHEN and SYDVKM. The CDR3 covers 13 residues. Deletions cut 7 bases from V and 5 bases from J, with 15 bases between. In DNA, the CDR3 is TGTGCCAGCACTCCTTCGGGGGCTCACGAGCAGTACTTC. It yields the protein CASTPSGAHEQYF. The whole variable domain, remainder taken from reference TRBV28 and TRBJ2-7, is DVKVTQSSRYLVKRTGEKVFLECVQDMDHENMFWYRQDPGLGLRLIYFSYDVKMKEKGDIPEGYSVSREKKERFSLILESASTNQTSMYLCASTPSGAHEQYFGPGTRLTVT.

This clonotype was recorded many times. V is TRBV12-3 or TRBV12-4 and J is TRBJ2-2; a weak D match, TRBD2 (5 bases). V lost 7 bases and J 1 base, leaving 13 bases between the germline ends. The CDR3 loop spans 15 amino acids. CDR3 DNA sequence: TGTGCCAGCACCCGGCCGGAGGAGAACACCGGGGAGCTGTTTTTT. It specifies CASTRPEENTGELFF.

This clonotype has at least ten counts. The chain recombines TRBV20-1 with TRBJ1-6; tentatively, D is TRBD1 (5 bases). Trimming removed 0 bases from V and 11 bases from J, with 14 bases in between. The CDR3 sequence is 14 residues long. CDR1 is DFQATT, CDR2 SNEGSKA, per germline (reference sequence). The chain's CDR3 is CSARDGEGLPPLHF. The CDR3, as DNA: TGCAGTGCTAGAGATGGGGAGGGGTTGCCACCCCTCCACTTT.

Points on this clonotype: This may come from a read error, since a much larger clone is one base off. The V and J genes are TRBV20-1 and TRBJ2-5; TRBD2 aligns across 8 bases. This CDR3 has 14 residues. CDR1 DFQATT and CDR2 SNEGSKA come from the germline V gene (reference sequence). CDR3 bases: TGCAGTGCTAGCGTGGGACTAGAATACGAGACCCAGGACTTC. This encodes CSASVGLEYETQDF.

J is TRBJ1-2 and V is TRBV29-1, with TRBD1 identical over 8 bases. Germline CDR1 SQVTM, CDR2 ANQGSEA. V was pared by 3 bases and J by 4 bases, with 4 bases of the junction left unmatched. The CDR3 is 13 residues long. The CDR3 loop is CSVDRGLSYGYTF. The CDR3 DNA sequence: TGCAGCGTTGACAGGGGGCTTAGCTATGGCTACACCTTC.

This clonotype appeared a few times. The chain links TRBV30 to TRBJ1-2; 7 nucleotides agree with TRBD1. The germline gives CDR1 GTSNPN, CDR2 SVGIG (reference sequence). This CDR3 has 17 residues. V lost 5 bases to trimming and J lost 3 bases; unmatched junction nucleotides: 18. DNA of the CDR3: TGTGCCTGGTGTGAAGTGACAGGGTACAGGGAGTACTATGGCTACACCTTC. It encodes CAWCEVTGYREYYGYTF.

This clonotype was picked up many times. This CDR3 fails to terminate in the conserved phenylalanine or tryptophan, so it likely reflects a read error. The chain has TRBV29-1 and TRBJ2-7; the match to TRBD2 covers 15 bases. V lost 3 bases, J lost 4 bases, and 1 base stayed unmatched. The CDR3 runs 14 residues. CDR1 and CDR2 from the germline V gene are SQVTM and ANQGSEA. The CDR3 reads CSVEGLAGGYEQYS. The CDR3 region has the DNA TGCAGCGTTGAGGGACTAGCGGGGGGATACGAGCAGTACTCC.

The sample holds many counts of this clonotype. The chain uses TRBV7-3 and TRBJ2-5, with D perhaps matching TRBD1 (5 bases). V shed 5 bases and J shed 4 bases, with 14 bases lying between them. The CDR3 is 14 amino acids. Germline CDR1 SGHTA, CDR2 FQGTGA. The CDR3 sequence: CASSTDIRAETQYF. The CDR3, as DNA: TGTGCCAGCAGCACGGACATTAGGGCAGAGACCCAGTACTTC. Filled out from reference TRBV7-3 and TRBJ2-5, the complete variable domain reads GAGVSQTPSNKVTEKGKYVELRCDPISGHTALYWYRQSLGQGPEFLIYFQGTGAADDSGLPNDRFFAVRPEGSVSTLKIQRTERGDSAVYLCASSTDIRAETQYFGPGTRLLVL.

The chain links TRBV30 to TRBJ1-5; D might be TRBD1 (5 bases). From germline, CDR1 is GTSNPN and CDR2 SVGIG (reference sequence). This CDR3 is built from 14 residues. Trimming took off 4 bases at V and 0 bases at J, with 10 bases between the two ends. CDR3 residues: CAWTTALSNQPQHF. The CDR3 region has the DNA TGTGCCTGGACGACAGCACTTAGCAATCAGCCCCAGCATTTT.

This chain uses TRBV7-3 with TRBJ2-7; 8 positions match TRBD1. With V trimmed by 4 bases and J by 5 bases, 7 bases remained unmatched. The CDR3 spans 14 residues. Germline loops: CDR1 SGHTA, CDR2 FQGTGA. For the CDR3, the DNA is TGTGCCAGCAGCTCAGACAGGGGAACCGACGAGCAGTACTTC. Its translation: CASSSDRGTDEQYF.